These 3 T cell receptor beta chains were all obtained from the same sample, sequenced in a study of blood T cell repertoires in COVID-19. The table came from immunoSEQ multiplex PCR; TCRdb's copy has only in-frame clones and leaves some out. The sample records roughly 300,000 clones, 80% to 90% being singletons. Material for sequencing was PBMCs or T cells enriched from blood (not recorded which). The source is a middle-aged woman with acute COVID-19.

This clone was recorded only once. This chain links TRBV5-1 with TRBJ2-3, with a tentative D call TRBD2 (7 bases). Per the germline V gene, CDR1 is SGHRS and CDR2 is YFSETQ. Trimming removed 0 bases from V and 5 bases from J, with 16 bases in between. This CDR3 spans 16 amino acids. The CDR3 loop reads CASSLAMGLQGDTQYF. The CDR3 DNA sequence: TGCGCCAGCAGCTTGGCCATGGGACTACAGGGAGATACGCAGTATTTT.

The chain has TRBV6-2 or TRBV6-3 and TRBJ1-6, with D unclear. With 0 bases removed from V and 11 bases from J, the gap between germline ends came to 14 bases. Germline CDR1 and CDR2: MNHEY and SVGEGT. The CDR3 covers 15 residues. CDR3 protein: CASSYSGGVGTPLHF. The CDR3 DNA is TGTGCCAGCAGTTACTCGGGCGGGGTAGGGACACCCCTCCACTTT.

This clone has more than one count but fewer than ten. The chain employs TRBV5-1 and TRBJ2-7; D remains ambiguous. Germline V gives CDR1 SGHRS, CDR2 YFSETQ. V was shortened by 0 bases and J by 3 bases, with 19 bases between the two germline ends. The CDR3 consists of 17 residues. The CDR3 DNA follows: TGCGCCAGCAGCTTGGTCGGCAGGCTGAGTGTAGACTACGAGCAGTACTTC. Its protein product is CASSLVGRLSVDYEQYF. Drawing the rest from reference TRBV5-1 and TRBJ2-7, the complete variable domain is KAGVTQTPRYLIKTRGQQVTLSCSPISGHRSVSWYQQTPGQGLQFLFEYFSETQRNKGNFPGRFSGRQFSNSRSEMNVSTLELGDSALYLCASSLVGRLSVDYEQYFGPGTRLTVT.